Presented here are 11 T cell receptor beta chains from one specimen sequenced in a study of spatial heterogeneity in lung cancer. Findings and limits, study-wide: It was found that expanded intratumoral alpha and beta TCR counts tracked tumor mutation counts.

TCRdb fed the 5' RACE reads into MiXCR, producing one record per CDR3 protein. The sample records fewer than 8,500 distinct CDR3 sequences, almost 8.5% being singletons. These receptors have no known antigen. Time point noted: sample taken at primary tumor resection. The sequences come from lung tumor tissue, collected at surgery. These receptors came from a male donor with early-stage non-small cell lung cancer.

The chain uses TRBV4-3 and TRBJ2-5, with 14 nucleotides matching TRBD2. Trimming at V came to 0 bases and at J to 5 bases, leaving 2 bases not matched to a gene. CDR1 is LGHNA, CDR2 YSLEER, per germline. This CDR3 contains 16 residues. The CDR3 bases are TGCGCCAGCAGCCAAGAGGGACTAGCGGGAGTTGAGACCCAGTACTTC. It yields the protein CASSQEGLAGVETQYF.

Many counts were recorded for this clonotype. The CDR3 DNA follows: TGTGCCAGCATCGGGAGTTGGAACACCGGGGAGCTGTTTTTT. This sequence encodes CASIGSWNTGELFF. The rearrangement joins TRBV28 to TRBJ2-2; possible D gene TRBD2, 6 bases. V gave up 7 bases and J gave up 1 base, with 10 bases separating them. Germline V CDR1 and CDR2: MDHEN, SYDVKM. The CDR3 runs to 14 residues.

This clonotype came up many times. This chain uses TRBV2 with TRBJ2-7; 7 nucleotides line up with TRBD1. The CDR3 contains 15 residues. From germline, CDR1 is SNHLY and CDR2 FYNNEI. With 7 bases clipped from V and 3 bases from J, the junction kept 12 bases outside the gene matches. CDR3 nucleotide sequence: TGTGCCAGCATCCAGAGGAGGACAGGAGACTACGAGCAGTACTTC. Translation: CASIQRRTGDYEQYF.

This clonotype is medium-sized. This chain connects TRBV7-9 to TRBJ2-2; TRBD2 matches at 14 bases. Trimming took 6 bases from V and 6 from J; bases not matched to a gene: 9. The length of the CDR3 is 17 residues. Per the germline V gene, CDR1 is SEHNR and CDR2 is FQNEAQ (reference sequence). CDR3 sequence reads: CASRPTSGRASSGELFF. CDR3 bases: TGTGCCAGCAGACCGACTAGCGGGAGGGCCTCATCCGGGGAGCTGTTTTTT.

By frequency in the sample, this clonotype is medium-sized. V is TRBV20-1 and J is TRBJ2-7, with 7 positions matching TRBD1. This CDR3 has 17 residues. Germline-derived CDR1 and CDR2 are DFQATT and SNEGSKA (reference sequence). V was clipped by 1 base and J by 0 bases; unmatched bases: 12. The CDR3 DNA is TGCAGTGCTAGAGTAAAGGGGACCGGGACAGACTCCTACGAGCAGTACTTC. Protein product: CSARVKGTGTDSYEQYF.

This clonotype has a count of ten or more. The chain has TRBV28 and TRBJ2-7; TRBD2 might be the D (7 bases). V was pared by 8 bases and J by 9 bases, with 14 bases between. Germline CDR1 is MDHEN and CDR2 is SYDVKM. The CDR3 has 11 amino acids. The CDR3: CASSGGRRQYF. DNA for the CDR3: TGTGCCAGCTCGGGGGGCAGACGGCAGTACTTC.

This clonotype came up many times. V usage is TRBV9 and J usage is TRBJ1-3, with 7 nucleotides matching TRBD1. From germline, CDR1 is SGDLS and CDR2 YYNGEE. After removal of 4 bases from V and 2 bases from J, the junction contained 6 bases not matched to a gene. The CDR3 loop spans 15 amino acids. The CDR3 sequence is CASSPQTGTGNTIYF. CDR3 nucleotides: TGTGCCAGCAGCCCGCAGACAGGGACTGGAAACACCATATATTTT.

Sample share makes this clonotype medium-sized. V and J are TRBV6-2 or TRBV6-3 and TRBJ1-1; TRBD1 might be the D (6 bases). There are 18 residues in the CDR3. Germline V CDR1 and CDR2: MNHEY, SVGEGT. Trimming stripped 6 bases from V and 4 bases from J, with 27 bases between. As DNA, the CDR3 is TGTGCCAGCAGGTCCCACCGGATGTACGGGGGGCAGGGCACTGAAGCTTTCTTT. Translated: CASRSHRMYGGQGTEAFF.

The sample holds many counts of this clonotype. CDR3 in DNA: TGCAGTGCTACGGGCGGGGCCTCCTACAATGAGCAGTTCTTC. Protein: CSATGGASYNEQFF. The J gene is TRBJ2-1, the V gene TRBV20-1; D is perhaps TRBD2 (6 bases). Germline CDR1 is DFQATT and CDR2 is SNEGSKA (reference sequence). The V and J ends lost 4 bases and 0 bases respectively, with 10 bases between them. The CDR3 covers 14 residues.

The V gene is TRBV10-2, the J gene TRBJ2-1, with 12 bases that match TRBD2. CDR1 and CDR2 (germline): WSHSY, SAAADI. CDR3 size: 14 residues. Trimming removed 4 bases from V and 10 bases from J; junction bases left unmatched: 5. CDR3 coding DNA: TGCGCCAGCAGTGGACTAGCGGGAGTAAGAGAGCAGTTCTTC. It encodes CASSGLAGVREQFF.

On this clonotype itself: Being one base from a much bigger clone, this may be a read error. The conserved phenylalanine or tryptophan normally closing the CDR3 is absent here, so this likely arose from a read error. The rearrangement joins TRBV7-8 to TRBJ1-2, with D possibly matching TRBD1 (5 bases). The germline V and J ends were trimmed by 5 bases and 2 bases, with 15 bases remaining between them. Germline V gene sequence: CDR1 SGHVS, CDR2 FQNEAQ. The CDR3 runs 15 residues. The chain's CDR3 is CASSKTGPANYGYTS. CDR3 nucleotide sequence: TGTGCCAGCAGCAAAACAGGTCCCGCCAACTATGGCTACACCTCC.